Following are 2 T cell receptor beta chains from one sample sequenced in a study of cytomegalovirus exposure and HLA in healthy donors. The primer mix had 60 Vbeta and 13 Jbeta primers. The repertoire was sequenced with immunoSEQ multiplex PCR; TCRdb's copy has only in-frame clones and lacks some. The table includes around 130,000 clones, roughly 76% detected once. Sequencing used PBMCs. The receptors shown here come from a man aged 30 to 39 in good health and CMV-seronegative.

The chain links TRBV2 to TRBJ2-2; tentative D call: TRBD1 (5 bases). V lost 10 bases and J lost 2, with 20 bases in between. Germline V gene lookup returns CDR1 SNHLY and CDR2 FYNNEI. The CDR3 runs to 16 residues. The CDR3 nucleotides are TGTGCCAACCTGGAGTCGGGCAGGGAAAACACCGGGGAGCTGTTTTTT. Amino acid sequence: CANLESGRENTGELFF.

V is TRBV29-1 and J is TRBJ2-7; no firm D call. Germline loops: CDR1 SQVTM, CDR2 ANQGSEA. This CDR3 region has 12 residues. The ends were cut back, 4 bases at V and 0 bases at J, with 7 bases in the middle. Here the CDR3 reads CSVGTVSYEQYF. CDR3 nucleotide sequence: TGCAGCGTTGGAACAGTCTCCTACGAGCAGTACTTC.